Below, 29 T cell receptor beta chains from the same sample are listed, as sequenced in a study of T cells in localized non-small cell lung cancer. Using immunoSEQ multiplex PCR, the repertoire was profiled, and TCRdb retains in-frame clones only, with some absent. The sample shows approximately 2,100 clones, approximately 40% of them seen only once. Sequenced here: lung tumor tissue, sampled before any cancer treatment. The origin of the receptors is a man between 40 and 69 years old with stage I lung adenocarcinoma.

Sample share makes this clone medium-sized (0.01 to 0.1%). The chain carries TRBV11-3 and TRBJ1-1, with TRBD1 as a possible D gene (5 bases). V was pared by 5 bases and J by 3 bases, with 16 bases between. Germline-derived CDR1 and CDR2 are SGHNT and YENEEA. CDR3 length: 15 amino acids. CDR3 amino acids: CASSQRAGRHTEAFF. The CDR3, as DNA: TGTGCCAGCAGCCAGAGGGCAGGGAGGCACACTGAAGCTTTCTTT.

V gene TRBV9 combines with J gene TRBJ2-1; maybe TRBD2 (6 bases). The ends were cut back, 5 bases at V and 9 bases at J, with 30 bases in the middle. The CDR3 extends over 18 amino acids. Germline lookup yields CDR1 SGDLS and CDR2 YYNGEE. Here the CDR3 reads CASSAGLGSGGWLSEQFF. The CDR3 DNA reads as TGTGCCAGCAGTGCGGGGCTGGGCAGCGGAGGATGGTTGAGTGAGCAGTTCTTC.

This clone was seen only a few times. CDR3 in amino acids: CASSPDRGSSNQPQHF. In nucleotides, the CDR3 is TGTGCCAGCTCACCAGACAGGGGCTCTAGCAATCAGCCCCAGCATTTT. The chain joins TRBV18 to TRBJ1-5; 8 nucleotides match TRBD1. In germline, CDR1 is KGHSH, CDR2 LQKENI. There are 16 residues in the CDR3. V gave up 2 bases and J gave up 0 bases; unmatched junction bases: 3.

The V call is TRBV19, the J call TRBJ1-1, with a possible D match to TRBD1 (6 bases). The CDR3 loop spans 12 amino acids. V was trimmed by 7 bases and J by 4 bases, leaving 10 bases between them. CDR1 is LNHDA and CDR2 is SQIVND in the germline V gene (reference sequence). This chain's CDR3 is CASKGGGTEAFF. CDR3 nucleotide sequence: TGTGCCAGTAAAGGGGGGGGCACTGAAGCTTTCTTT.

V usage is TRBV19 and J usage is TRBJ1-5; D is unresolved. This CDR3 has 12 residues. V was clipped by 0 bases and J by 4 bases, with 1 base between them. Germline values: CDR1 LNHDA, CDR2 SQIVND (reference sequence). CDR3 coding DNA: TGTGCCAGTAGTATAGATAATCAGCCCCAGCATTTT. Encoded protein: CASSIDNQPQHF.

The chain has TRBV6-8 and TRBJ2-1, with D unresolved. Germline CDR1 is MNHGY and CDR2 is SAAAGT. The CDR3 has 12 amino acids. V was pared by 4 bases and J by 6 bases, with 7 bases between. The CDR3, as DNA: TGTGCCAGCAGTTCGCTAGGCAATGAGCAGTTCTTC. It codes for CASSSLGNEQFF.

The rearrangement links TRBV25-1 to TRBJ2-7; 10 nucleotides align to TRBD2. Per the germline V gene, CDR1 is MGHDK and CDR2 is SYGVNS. The CDR3 covers 14 residues. After removal of 3 bases from V and 6 bases from J, the junction contained 5 bases not matched to a gene. CDR3 protein: CASSDLWTSGEQYF. CDR3 in DNA: TGTGCCAGCAGTGATCTTTGGACTAGCGGCGAGCAGTACTTC.

V gene TRBV28 combines with J gene TRBJ2-1; 8 nucleotides agree with TRBD2. Trimming took 7 bases from V and 3 from J; bases not matched to a gene: 2. Germline loops: CDR1 MDHEN, CDR2 SYDVKM. The CDR3 runs 13 residues. CDR3 DNA sequence: TGTGCCAGCACTGGGACTAGCTACAATGAGCAGTTCTTC. It codes for CASTGTSYNEQFF.

The CDR3 reads CASSILQGGYTF. The CDR3 region has the DNA TGTGCCAGCAGTATACTCCAGGGTGGCTACACCTTC. The V gene is TRBV28, the J gene TRBJ1-2; the D gene is possibly TRBD1 (5 bases). The CDR3 has 12 residues. Between the trimmed V and J ends, which lost 5 bases and 7 bases, there was a span of 11 bases. Per germline, CDR1 MDHEN and CDR2 SYDVKM.

The genes are TRBV19 and TRBJ2-7, with D perhaps being TRBD1 or TRBD2 (6 bases each). Per the germline V gene, CDR1 is LNHDA and CDR2 is SQIVND (reference sequence). Trimming took off 1 base at V and 1 base at J, with 11 bases between the two ends. This CDR3 region has 15 residues. CDR3 region: CASSIGRGNSYEQYF. CDR3 coding DNA: TGTGCCAGTAGTATAGGGAGGGGGAATTCCTACGAGCAGTACTTC. The full variable domain, rest sourced from reference TRBV19 and TRBJ2-7, is DGGITQSPKYLFRKEGQNVTLSCEQNLNHDAMYWYRQDPGQGLRLIYYSQIVNDFQKGDIAEGYSVSREKKESFPLTVTSAQKNPTAFYLCASSIGRGNSYEQYFGPGTRLTVT.

This clone was detected a few times. This chain links TRBV10-3 with TRBJ1-1; possible D gene TRBD1, 5 bases. V lost 0 bases to trimming and J lost 5 bases, with 13 bases between them. Germline V gene lookup returns CDR1 ENHRY and CDR2 SYGVKD. This CDR3 has 15 amino acids. In DNA form, the CDR3 reads TGTGCCATCAGTGAGTCGAAAGGGGTTGGAACTGAAGCTTTCTTT. The encoded protein is CAISESKGVGTEAFF.

The rearrangement uses TRBV19 and TRBJ1-5; 7 bases map to TRBD1. Germline assignment: CDR1 LNHDA and CDR2 SQIVND (reference sequence). The V gene end was trimmed by 10 bases and the J gene end by 0 bases; junction bases not matched to a gene: 6. CDR3 length equals 14 residues. The CDR3 DNA reads as TGTGCCACGACGACAGGGAATAGCAATCAGCCCCAGCATTTT. This translates into CATTTGNSNQPQHF.

Only a few counts were recorded for this clone. This chain connects TRBV5-1 to TRBJ2-1; TRBD1 is a possible D gene (6 bases). V was pared by 4 bases and J by 7 bases, with 15 bases between. This CDR3 region has 14 residues. Germline V gene lookup returns CDR1 SGHRS and CDR2 YFSETQ. For the CDR3, the DNA is TGCGCCAGCAGCGGGCAGGGGTCGGGAAATGAGCAGTTCTTC. It codes for CASSGQGSGNEQFF. Full variable domain (remainder filled in from reference TRBV5-1 and TRBJ2-1): KAGVTQTPRYLIKTRGQQVTLSCSPISGHRSVSWYQQTPGQGLQFLFEYFSETQRNKGNFPGRFSGRQFSNSRSEMNVSTLELGDSALYLCASSGQGSGNEQFFGPGTRLTVL.

This clone turned up a few times. The chain links TRBV10-1 to TRBJ2-1, with D possibly TRBD2 on 5 matching bases. Germline V gives CDR1 WNHNN, CDR2 SYGVQD (reference sequence). CDR3 length: 11 amino acids. Trimming took off 4 bases at V and 10 bases at J, with 8 bases between the two ends. The chain's CDR3 is CASSAREEQFF. The DNA of the CDR3 is TGCGCCAGCAGTGCACGGGAAGAGCAGTTCTTC.

The chain employs TRBV11-3 and TRBJ2-5; unclear D gene. Germline assignment: CDR1 SGHNT and CDR2 YENEEA. The ends were cut back, 5 bases at V and 5 bases at J, with 15 bases in the middle. The CDR3 is made up of 14 amino acids. CDR3 sequence: CASSVAPSGETQYF. For the CDR3, the DNA is TGTGCCAGCAGCGTTGCCCCGTCTGGGGAGACCCAGTACTTC.

This clone was seen a few times. This sequence joins TRBV1 and TRBJ2-1; the tabulated D call, TRBD1, remains unverified against the DNA. TRBV1 is a recognized pseudogene. The CDR3 is 17 amino acids. The DNA for the CDR3 is TGCGCCAGCAGCCGACAAAGACAGGAGAGCTCCTACAATGAGCAGTTCTTC. This encodes CASSRQRQESSYNEQFF.

This clone came up a few times. The rearrangement uses TRBV5-1 and TRBJ1-2; 9 positions match TRBD1. The CDR3 runs to 16 residues. V lost 0 bases and J lost 6; bases outside the gene matches: 9. Germline loops: CDR1 SGHRS, CDR2 YFSETQ. The CDR3 sequence: CASSLDPGTGLDGYTF. The CDR3 DNA reads TGCGCCAGCAGCTTGGATCCCGGGACAGGGCTAGATGGCTACACCTTC.

This clone is categorized as medium-sized (0.01 to 0.1%). This chain joins TRBV11-3 and TRBJ1-1, with a tentative D call TRBD1 (5 bases). There are 15 residues in the CDR3. The V end was cut by 3 bases, the J end by 1 base, with 12 bases between. CDR1 and CDR2 (germline): SGHNT, YENEEA. The CDR3 nucleotides read TGTGCCAGCAGCTTCTCCTGGGGGAAGAACACTGAAGCTTTCTTT. Protein product: CASSFSWGKNTEAFF.

The chain links TRBV30 to TRBJ2-7; 10 positions match TRBD2. This CDR3 is built from 16 residues. Germline V gene data show CDR1 as GTSNPN and CDR2 as SVGIG (reference sequence). Trimming removed 3 bases from V and 4 bases from J; junction bases left unmatched: 12. CDR3 region: CAWSAVGLAALYEQYF. The CDR3 bases are TGTGCCTGGAGCGCAGTTGGACTAGCGGCCTTATACGAGCAGTACTTC.

This clone was seen a few times. The CDR3 DNA sequence: TGTGCCAGCAGTTACCGAACTAGCGTGGCCTACAATGAGCAGTTCTTC. It encodes CASSYRTSVAYNEQFF. The chain links TRBV6-8 to TRBJ2-1; 7 bases agree with TRBD2. This CDR3 comprises 16 residues. Germline CDR1 reads MNHGY; CDR2 reads SAAAGT. Trimming cost V 2 bases and J 2 bases; bases outside gene matches: 6.

This chain links TRBV11-3 with TRBJ2-1; D unclear. The germline V and J ends were trimmed by 4 bases and 6 bases, with 13 bases remaining between them. This CDR3 comprises 14 residues. CDR1 SGHNT and CDR2 YENEEA come from the germline V gene. The CDR3 DNA follows: TGTGCCAGCAGCTACTCCGCTCCCACCAATGAGCAGTTCTTC. Its translation is CASSYSAPTNEQFF.

J is TRBJ2-5 and V is TRBV30; TRBD1 might be the D (6 bases). The V and J ends lost 3 bases and 4 bases respectively, with 12 bases between them. The CDR3 extends over 13 amino acids. The germline gives CDR1 GTSNPN, CDR2 SVGIG (reference sequence). The CDR3 nucleotides are TGTGCCTGGAGCAGACAGGCGTTAGAGACCCAGTACTTC. Its translation is CAWSRQALETQYF.

The chain combines TRBV11-3 with TRBJ2-1; 8 bases agree with TRBD2. The CDR3 loop spans 15 amino acids. V shed 3 bases, J shed 6 bases, and the junction held 7 bases outside the gene matches. CDR1 and CDR2 from the germline V gene are SGHNT and YENEEA. CDR3 in DNA: TGTGCCAGCAGCTTGGGACGGGGGGGAAGCAATGAGCAGTTCTTC. It codes for CASSLGRGGSNEQFF.

This clone was found a few times. The junction differs from germline at one of its ends, possibly a read error. The chain combines TRBV6-8 with TRBJ2-7, with D perhaps TRBD1 or TRBD2 (5 bases each). Germline V lookup: CDR1 MNHGY, CDR2 SAAAGT. This CDR3 has 17 residues. CDR3: CAISSARGVPPAYEQYF. Here the CDR3 DNA reads TGTGCCATCAGTTCGGCTAGAGGGGTCCCACCAGCCTACGAGCAGTACTTC.

V gene TRBV11-3 combines with J gene TRBJ1-3, with TRBD1 as a possible D gene (5 bases). V dropped 3 bases and J dropped 0 bases, with 12 bases sitting between them. Germline CDR1 is SGHNT and CDR2 is YENEEA. CDR3 length: 16 residues. The CDR3 here is CASSFSGPDSGNTIYF. CDR3 bases: TGTGCCAGCAGCTTTTCAGGGCCAGACTCTGGAAACACCATATATTTT.

The chain carries TRBV5-1 and TRBJ2-3, with 10 bases matching TRBD2. Trimming cost V 4 bases and J 0 bases; bases outside gene matches: 5. The CDR3 is 16 residues long. CDR1 and CDR2 from the germline V gene are SGHRS and YFSETQ. Here the CDR3 reads CASSPLTSGSTDTQYF. The CDR3 nucleotides are TGCGCCAGCAGCCCCTTGACTAGCGGGAGCACAGATACGCAGTATTTT.

In its sample, this clone was seen a few times. The genes are TRBV6-8 and TRBJ1-5; 7 positions agree with TRBD1. The CDR3 is 20 residues long. V was clipped by 2 bases and J by 0 bases; unmatched bases: 16. Germline CDR1 reads MNHGY; CDR2 reads SAAAGT. The CDR3 is CASSYPGQSVPSRSNQPQHF. The CDR3 bases are TGTGCCAGCAGTTACCCGGGACAGTCTGTCCCATCTCGTAGCAATCAGCCCCAGCATTTT.

This clone was seen only a few times. This chain uses TRBV4-1 with TRBJ2-7; 9 bases map to TRBD1. Losses at the gene ends were 4 bases for V and 5 bases for J; bases not matched to a gene: 6. CDR3 length: 14 amino acids. Germline CDR1 is MGHRA and CDR2 is YSYEKL. The CDR3: CASSPGQGWDEQYF. CDR3 nucleotide sequence: TGCGCCAGCAGCCCGGGACAGGGATGGGACGAGCAGTACTTC.

The chain carries TRBV18 and TRBJ1-2; 7 bases align to TRBD1. The germline CDR1 and CDR2 sequences are KGHSH and LQKENI. The CDR3 runs 14 residues. V trimming: 2 bases; J trimming: 6 bases; junction bases outside the gene matches: 6. CDR3 DNA: TGTGCCAGCTCACCAGCAGGGGGTACTGATGGCTACACCTTC. Residues: CASSPAGGTDGYTF.